The clone carrying this T cell receptor (beta chain) was seen only once. This specimen comes from a study of neoadjuvant nivolumab and ipilimumab in lung cancer. Germline-derived CDR1 and CDR2 are MDHEN and SYDVKM. The CDR3 is 13 residues long. The V and J ends lost 2 bases and 2 bases respectively, with 6 bases between them. The assay was immunoSEQ multiplex PCR, and TCRdb's table has in-frame clones only and misses some. In the table there are some 28,000 clones, over 80% of which are singletons. The clonotype comes from an adult with non-small cell lung cancer. Sequences were derived from tumor tissue, sampled after neoadjuvant nivolumab, alone or with ipilimumab, at or shortly before surgery. The chain is built from TRBV28 and TRBJ1-2; D remains ambiguous. The CDR3 DNA reads as TGTGCCAGCAGTTTAACGGCCAACTATGGCTACACCTTC. Amino acid sequence: CASSLTANYGYTF.